Presented here are 9 T cell receptor beta chains from one specimen sequenced in a study of T cell responses to AZD1222 COVID-19 vaccine. The protocol was immunoSEQ multiplex PCR, while the TCRdb copy is restricted to in-frame clones and leaves out a portion. This sample yields over 100,000 clones, of which approximately 91% are seen a single time; approximately 15% belongs to the top ten. The material sequenced was peripheral blood, taken on day 0 of AZD1222 vaccination. These receptors came from an adult in good health.

The chain uses TRBV5-6 and TRBJ1-4, with TRBD1 matching over 9 bases. There are 14 residues in the CDR3. Germline V CDR1 and CDR2: SGHDT, YYEEEE. Losses at the gene ends were 3 bases for V and 8 bases for J; bases not matched to a gene: 5. DNA of the CDR3: TGTGCCAGCAGCTCACAGGGGGCAGGGGAAAAACTGTTTTTT. Its protein is CASSSQGAGEKLFF.

The chain couples TRBV7-9 to TRBJ1-6; TRBD1 matches 9 bases. The V gene's germline CDR1 is SEHNR and CDR2 FQNEAQ (reference sequence). V dropped 3 bases and J dropped 8; count of bases not matched to a gene: 2. The CDR3 is made up of 14 amino acids. CDR3 DNA sequence: TGTGCCAGCAGCTTGGGACAGGGCCATTCACCCCTCCACTTT. Amino acid sequence: CASSLGQGHSPLHF.

The chain joins TRBV30 to TRBJ1-5; D might be TRBD1 (6 bases). Germline CDR1 GTSNPN, CDR2 SVGIG (reference sequence). V gave up 0 bases and J gave up 8 bases, with 17 bases separating them. The CDR3 is made up of 15 amino acids. CDR3 sequence (DNA): TGTGCCTGGAGTGTAAGAGCTACAGGGCGGGAGCCCCAGCATTTT. Translated, it gives CAWSVRATGREPQHF.

This sequence joins TRBV11-3 and TRBJ2-3; D perhaps matches TRBD1 (6 bases). Germline CDR1 reads SGHNT; CDR2 reads YENEEA. V shed 0 bases and J shed 6 bases, with 13 bases lying between them. This CDR3 comprises 15 residues. CDR3 sequence: CASSLEGAEGDTQYF. The CDR3 DNA reads TGTGCCAGCAGCTTAGAGGGGGCCGAAGGGGATACGCAGTATTTT.

The J gene is TRBJ1-5, the V gene TRBV4-2; unclear D gene. The V end lost 1 base, the J end lost 0 bases, and 7 bases lay between the germline ends. The CDR3 has 15 residues. Germline assignment: CDR1 LGHNA and CDR2 YNFKEQ. Written as DNA, the CDR3 is TGTGCCAGCAGCCAAGGCCCAGTTAGCAATCAGCCCCAGCATTTT. Encoded protein: CASSQGPVSNQPQHF.

The rearrangement uses TRBV11-2 and TRBJ1-1; D call uncertain. V lost 5 bases and J 2 bases, leaving 12 bases between the germline ends. In germline, CDR1 is SGHAT, CDR2 FQNNGV. CDR3 length equals 14 residues. The CDR3 bases are TGTGCCAGCAGCCAAGAGTCACAAAACACTGAAGCTTTCTTT. Its translation: CASSQESQNTEAFF.

The chain has TRBV29-1 and TRBJ1-2; 9 bases are a match to TRBD1. V dropped 7 bases and J dropped 7; count of bases not matched to a gene: 7. The CDR3 runs to 12 residues. The germline CDR1 and CDR2 sequences are SQVTM and ANQGSEA. CDR3 nucleotide sequence: TGCAGCGCCTTGGACAGGGGACCTGGCTACACCTTC. It encodes CSALDRGPGYTF.

This sequence joins TRBV6-1 and TRBJ2-7; 7 bases map to TRBD2. This CDR3 contains 15 residues. The junction had 7 bases not matched to a gene; V was cut back by 2 bases and J by 3 bases. The V gene's germline CDR1 is MNHNS and CDR2 SASEGT. The CDR3 DNA reads as TGTGCCAGCAGTGAAAGCCTAGCGGAGCGCTACGAGCAGTACTTC. Encoded protein: CASSESLAERYEQYF.

The chain joins TRBV5-4 to TRBJ2-7, with D possibly matching TRBD2 (6 bases). The CDR3 sequence is 14 residues long. Trimming shortened V by 1 base and J by 7 bases, and 15 bases separated the two germline ends. CDR1 is SGHNT, CDR2 YYREEE, per germline (reference sequence). CDR3 DNA sequence: TGTGCCAGCAGCTTGAAGTGGGACTCTGGGGAGCAGTACTTC. It specifies CASSLKWDSGEQYF.